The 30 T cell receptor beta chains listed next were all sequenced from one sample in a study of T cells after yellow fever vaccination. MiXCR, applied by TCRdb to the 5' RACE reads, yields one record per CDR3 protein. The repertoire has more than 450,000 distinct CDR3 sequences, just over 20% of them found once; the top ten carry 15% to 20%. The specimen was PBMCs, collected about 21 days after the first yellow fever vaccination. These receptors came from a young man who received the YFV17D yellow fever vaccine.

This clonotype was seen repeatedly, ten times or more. The chain's CDR3 is CASSQALLDPEQFF. The CDR3 region has the DNA TGTGCCAGCAGCCAAGCCCTTTTAGACCCGGAGCAGTTCTTC. The chain carries TRBV3-1 and TRBJ2-1; D gene ambiguous. This CDR3 is built from 14 residues. V lost 1 base, J lost 10 bases, and 14 bases lay in between. Germline CDR1 LGHDT, CDR2 YNNKEL (reference sequence).

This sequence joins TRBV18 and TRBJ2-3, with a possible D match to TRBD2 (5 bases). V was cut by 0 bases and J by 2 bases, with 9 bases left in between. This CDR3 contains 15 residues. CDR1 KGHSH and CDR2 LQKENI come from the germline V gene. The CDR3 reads CASSPPRGFTDTQYF. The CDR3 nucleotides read TGTGCCAGCTCACCACCCCGGGGATTCACAGATACGCAGTATTTT.

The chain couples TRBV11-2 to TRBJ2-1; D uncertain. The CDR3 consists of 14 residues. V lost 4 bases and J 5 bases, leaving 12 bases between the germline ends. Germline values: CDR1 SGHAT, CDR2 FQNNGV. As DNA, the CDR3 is TGTGCCAGCAGCTCCTTGGCCGGAAACAATGAGCAGTTCTTC. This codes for CASSSLAGNNEQFF.

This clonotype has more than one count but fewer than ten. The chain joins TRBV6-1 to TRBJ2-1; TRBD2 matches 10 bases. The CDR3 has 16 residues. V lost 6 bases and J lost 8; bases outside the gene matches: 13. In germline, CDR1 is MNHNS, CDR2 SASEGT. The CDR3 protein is CASRAPGAGGGYEQFF. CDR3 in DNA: TGTGCCAGCAGAGCCCCTGGAGCGGGGGGGGGATATGAGCAGTTCTTC.

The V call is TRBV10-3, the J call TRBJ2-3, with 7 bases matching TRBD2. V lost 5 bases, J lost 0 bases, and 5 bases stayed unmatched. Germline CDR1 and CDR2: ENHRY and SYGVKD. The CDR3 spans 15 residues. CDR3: CAISRSSGSTDTQYF. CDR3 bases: TGTGCCATCAGTAGATCTAGCGGAAGCACAGATACGCAGTATTTT.

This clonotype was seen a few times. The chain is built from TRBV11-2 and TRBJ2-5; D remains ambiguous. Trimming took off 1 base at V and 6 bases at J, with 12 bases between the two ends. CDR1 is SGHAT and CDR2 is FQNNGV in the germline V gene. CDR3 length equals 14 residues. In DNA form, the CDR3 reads TGTGCCAGCAGCTTAGGACGGATTCTGCAGACCCAGTACTTC. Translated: CASSLGRILQTQYF.

CDR3 DNA: TGTGCCAGCAGCTTAGGGCTGGAGTCCTACAATGAGCAGTTCTTC. Translating gives CASSLGLESYNEQFF. This chain connects TRBV7-9 to TRBJ2-1; D gene ambiguous. Germline loops: CDR1 SEHNR, CDR2 FQNEAQ (reference sequence). This CDR3 is built from 15 residues. The V gene lost 1 base and the J gene lost 1 base, with 8 bases spanning the gap.

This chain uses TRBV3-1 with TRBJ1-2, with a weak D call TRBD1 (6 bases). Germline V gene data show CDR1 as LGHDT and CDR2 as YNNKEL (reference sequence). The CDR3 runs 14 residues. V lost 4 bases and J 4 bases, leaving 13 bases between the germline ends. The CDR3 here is CASSLQGQIYGYTF. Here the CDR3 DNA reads TGTGCCAGCAGCCTTCAGGGGCAGATCTATGGCTACACCTTC.

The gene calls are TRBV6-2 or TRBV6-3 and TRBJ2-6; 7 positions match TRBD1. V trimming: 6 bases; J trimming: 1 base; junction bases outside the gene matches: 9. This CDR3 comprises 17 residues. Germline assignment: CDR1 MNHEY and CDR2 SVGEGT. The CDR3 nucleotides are TGTGCCAGCAGGGCGACAGGGACGGCGTCTGGGGCCAACGTCCTGACTTTC. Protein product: CASRATGTASGANVLTF.

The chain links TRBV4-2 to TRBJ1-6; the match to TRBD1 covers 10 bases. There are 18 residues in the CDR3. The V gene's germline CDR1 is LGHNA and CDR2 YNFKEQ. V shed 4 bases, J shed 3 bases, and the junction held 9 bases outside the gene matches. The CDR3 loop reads CASSPGPGQGYYNSPLHF. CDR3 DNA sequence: TGTGCCAGCAGCCCCGGACCGGGACAGGGGTACTATAATTCACCCCTCCACTTT.

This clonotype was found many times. The CDR3 DNA sequence: TGTGCCAGCAGCCGGACGGGGGAGACATACAATGAGCAGTTCTTC. Translating it yields CASSRTGETYNEQFF. The J gene is TRBJ2-1, the V gene TRBV7-2; maybe TRBD2 (6 bases). The germline V gene has CDR1 SGHTA and CDR2 FQGNSA. CDR3 size: 15 residues. With 5 bases removed from V and 4 bases from J, the gap between germline ends came to 15 bases.

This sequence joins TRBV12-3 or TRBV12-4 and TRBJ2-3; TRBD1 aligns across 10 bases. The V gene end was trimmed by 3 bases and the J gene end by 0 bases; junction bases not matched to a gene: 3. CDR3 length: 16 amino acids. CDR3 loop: CASSFPGQGSTDTQYF. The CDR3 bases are TGTGCCAGCAGTTTTCCGGGACAGGGGAGCACAGATACGCAGTATTTT.

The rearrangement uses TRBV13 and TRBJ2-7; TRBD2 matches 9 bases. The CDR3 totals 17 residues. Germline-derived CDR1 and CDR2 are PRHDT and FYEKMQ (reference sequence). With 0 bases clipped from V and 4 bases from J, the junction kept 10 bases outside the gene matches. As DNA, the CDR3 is TGTGCCAGCAGCTTAGGCTCCGAAGTGCGGGGGGGTTACGAGCAGTACTTC. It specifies CASSLGSEVRGGYEQYF.

The CDR3 sequence is CASSSSGRYNEQFF. CDR3 nucleotides: TGTGCCAGCAGTTCCAGCGGGCGATACAATGAGCAGTTCTTC. J is TRBJ2-1 and V is TRBV6-5; D is possibly TRBD2 (6 bases). V lost 4 bases, J lost 4 bases, and 11 bases lay in between. This CDR3 has 14 residues. Germline loops: CDR1 MNHEY, CDR2 SVGAGI.

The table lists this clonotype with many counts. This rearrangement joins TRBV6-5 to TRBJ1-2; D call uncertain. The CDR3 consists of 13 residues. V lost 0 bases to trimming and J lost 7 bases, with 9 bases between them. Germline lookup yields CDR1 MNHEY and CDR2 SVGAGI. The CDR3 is CASSYSGLPGYTF. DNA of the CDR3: TGTGCCAGCAGTTACTCGGGCCTCCCTGGCTACACCTTC.

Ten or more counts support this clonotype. CDR3 coding DNA: TGTGCCAGTAGTATAGCTGGGACAGAAGCCTATGGCTACACCTTC. Its translation: CASSIAGTEAYGYTF. The chain couples TRBV19 to TRBJ1-2; the match to TRBD1 covers 7 bases. The trim removed 1 base at V and 4 bases at J, leaving 6 bases unmatched. The CDR3 length is 15 residues. Germline V lookup: CDR1 LNHDA, CDR2 SQIVND (reference sequence).

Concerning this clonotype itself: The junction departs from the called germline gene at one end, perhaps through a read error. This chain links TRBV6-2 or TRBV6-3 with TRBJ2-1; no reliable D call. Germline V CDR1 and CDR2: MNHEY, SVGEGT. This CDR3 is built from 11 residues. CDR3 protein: CASSHSPEQFF. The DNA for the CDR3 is TGTGCCAGCAGTCACTCACCTGAGCAGTTCTTC.

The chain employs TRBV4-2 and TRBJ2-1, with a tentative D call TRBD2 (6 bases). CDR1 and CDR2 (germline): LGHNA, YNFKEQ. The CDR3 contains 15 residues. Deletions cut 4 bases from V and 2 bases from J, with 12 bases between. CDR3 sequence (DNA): TGTGCCAGCAGCCCTGCCGGGAGAACCTACAATGAGCAGTTCTTC. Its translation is CASSPAGRTYNEQFF.

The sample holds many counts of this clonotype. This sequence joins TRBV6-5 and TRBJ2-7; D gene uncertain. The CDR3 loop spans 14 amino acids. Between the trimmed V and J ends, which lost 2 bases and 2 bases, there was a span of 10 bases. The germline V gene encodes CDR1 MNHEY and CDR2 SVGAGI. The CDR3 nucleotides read TGTGCCAGCAGTTACGGGCCCCCTACCTACGAGCAGTACTTC. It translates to CASSYGPPTYEQYF.

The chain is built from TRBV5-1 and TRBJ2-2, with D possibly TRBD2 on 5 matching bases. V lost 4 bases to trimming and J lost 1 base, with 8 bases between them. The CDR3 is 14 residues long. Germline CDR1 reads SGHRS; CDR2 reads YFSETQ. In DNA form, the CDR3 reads TGCGCCAGCAGCATACGGGAGAACACCGGGGAGCTGTTTTTT. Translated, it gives CASSIRENTGELFF.

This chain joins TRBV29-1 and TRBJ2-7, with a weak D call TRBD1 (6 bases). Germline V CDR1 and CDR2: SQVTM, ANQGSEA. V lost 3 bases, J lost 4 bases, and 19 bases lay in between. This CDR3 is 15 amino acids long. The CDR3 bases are TGCAGCGTTGAGGGCGGACAGCCCCTTGAATACGAGCAGTACTTC. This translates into CSVEGGQPLEYEQYF.

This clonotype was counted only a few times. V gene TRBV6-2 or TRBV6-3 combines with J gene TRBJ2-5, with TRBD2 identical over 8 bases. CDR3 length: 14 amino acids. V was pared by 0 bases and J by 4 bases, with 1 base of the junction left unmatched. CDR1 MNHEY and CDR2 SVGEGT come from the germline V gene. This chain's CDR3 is CASSYSAGGETQYF. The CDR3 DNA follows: TGTGCCAGCAGTTACTCGGCGGGGGGAGAGACCCAGTACTTC.

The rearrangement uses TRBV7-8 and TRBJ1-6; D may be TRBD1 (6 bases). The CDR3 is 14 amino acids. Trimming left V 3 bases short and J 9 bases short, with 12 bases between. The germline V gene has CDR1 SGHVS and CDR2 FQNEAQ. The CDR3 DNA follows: TGTGCCAGCAGCTTCGGGGGGGCGGGTTCACCCCTCCACTTT. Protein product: CASSFGGAGSPLHF.

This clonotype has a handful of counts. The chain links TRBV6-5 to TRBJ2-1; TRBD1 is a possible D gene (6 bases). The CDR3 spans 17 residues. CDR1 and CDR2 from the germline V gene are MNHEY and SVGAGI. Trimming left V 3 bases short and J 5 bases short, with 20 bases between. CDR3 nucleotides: TGTGCCAGCAGTTATGACAGGTGGCTAGGGTCCCACAATGAGCAGTTCTTC. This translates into CASSYDRWLGSHNEQFF.

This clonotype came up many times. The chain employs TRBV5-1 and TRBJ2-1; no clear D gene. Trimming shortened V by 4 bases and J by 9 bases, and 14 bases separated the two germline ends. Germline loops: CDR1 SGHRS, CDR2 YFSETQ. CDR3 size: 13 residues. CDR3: CASSRVLVGEQFF. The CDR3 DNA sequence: TGCGCCAGCAGCCGTGTTCTAGTGGGTGAGCAGTTCTTC.

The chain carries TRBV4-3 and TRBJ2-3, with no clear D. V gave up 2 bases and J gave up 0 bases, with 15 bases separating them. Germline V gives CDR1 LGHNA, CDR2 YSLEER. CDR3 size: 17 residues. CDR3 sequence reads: CASSQTPGPHSTDTQYF. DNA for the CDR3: TGCGCCAGCAGCCAAACTCCCGGGCCACATAGCACAGATACGCAGTATTTT.

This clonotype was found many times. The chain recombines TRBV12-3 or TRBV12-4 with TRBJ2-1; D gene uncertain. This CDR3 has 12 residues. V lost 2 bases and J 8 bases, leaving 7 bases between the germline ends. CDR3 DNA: TGTGCCAGCAGTTTACTTGGGTATGAGCAGTTCTTC. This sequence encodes CASSLLGYEQFF.

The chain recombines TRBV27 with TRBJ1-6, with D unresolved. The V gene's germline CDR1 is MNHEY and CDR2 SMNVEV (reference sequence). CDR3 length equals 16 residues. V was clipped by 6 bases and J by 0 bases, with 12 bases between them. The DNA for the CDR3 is TGTGCCAGCAGACCCAGACCGAGCTCCTATAATTCACCCCTCCACTTT. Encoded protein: CASRPRPSSYNSPLHF.

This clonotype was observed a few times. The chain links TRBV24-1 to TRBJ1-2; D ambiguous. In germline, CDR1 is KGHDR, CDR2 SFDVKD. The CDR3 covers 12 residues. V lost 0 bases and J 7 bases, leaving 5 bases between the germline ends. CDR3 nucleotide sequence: TGTGCCACCAGTGATTTGACACGTGGCTACACCTTC. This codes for CATSDLTRGYTF.

The CDR3: CASSLGRGGETQYF. CDR3 bases: TGTGCCAGCAGCTTAGGCCGGGGTGGGGAGACCCAGTACTTC. The genes are TRBV7-9 and TRBJ2-5, with D possibly TRBD2 on 5 matching bases. V lost 1 base and J lost 5, with 11 bases in between. The CDR3 has 14 amino acids. Per germline, CDR1 SEHNR and CDR2 FQNEAQ (reference sequence).